The 12 T cell receptor beta chains listed next were all sequenced from one sample in a study of blood T cell repertoires in COVID-19. Libraries were prepared by immunoSEQ multiplex PCR; TCRdb keeps only in-frame clonotypes and omits some of them. The table has about 400,000 clones, roughly 86% seen once. Sequenced: peripheral blood. The receptors stem from a human donor in a cohort sampled during active COVID-19.

This rearrangement joins TRBV9 to TRBJ2-3; 9 nucleotides align to TRBD1. Germline V gives CDR1 SGDLS, CDR2 YYNGEE. Germline trimming cut 7 bases from V and 6 bases from J; bases unmatched to any gene: 12. This CDR3 spans 15 amino acids. CDR3 sequence: CASGETWGTGDTQYF. CDR3 DNA: TGTGCCAGCGGGGAAACGTGGGGGACAGGGGATACGCAGTATTTT.

J is TRBJ1-1 and V is TRBV28; D call uncertain. CDR1 and CDR2 (germline): MDHEN, SYDVKM. The CDR3 covers 12 residues. Trimming pared 6 bases from V and 8 bases from J, leaving 13 bases between. The CDR3, as DNA: TGTGCCAGCAGCCAACTCCGCGGGGAAGCTTTCTTT. As protein: CASSQLRGEAFF.

The chain recombines TRBV5-1 with TRBJ2-2, with unresolved D. The CDR3 contains 15 residues. Germline-derived CDR1 and CDR2 are SGHRS and YFSETQ. The V gene lost 1 base and the J gene lost 6 bases, with 13 bases spanning the gap. For the CDR3, the DNA is TGCGCCAGCAGCTTGACTCCCTACCTCCCCGGGGAGCTGTTTTTT. Its protein product is CASSLTPYLPGELFF.

This rearrangement joins TRBV5-4 to TRBJ1-1; 12 bases map to TRBD1. J was trimmed by 4 bases and V by 0 bases; bases with no gene match: 7. The CDR3 is 17 amino acids. Germline CDR1 and CDR2: SGHNT and YYREEE (reference sequence). CDR3 sequence reads: CASSLGGTGGAVTEAFF. CDR3 nucleotide sequence: TGTGCCAGCAGCTTGGGGGGGACAGGGGGCGCCGTCACTGAAGCTTTCTTT.

Only a few counts were recorded for this clone. The chain joins TRBV7-9 to TRBJ2-1; a possible D gene is TRBD1 (8 bases). CDR3 length equals 13 residues. V was shortened by 5 bases and J by 8 bases, with 13 bases between the two germline ends. Germline V lookup: CDR1 SEHNR, CDR2 FQNEAQ (reference sequence). The CDR3 region is CASSRTGRDEQFF. As DNA, the CDR3 is TGTGCCAGCAGCCGGACAGGGAGGGATGAGCAGTTCTTC.

CDR3 region: CASTQTSGSGDEQYF. The DNA for the CDR3 is TGCGCCAGCACTCAAACTAGCGGGAGTGGAGACGAGCAGTACTTC. This chain joins TRBV10-2 and TRBJ2-7, with TRBD2 matching 11 bases. CDR3 length: 15 residues. V was clipped by 7 bases and J by 5 bases; unmatched bases: 10. In germline, CDR1 is WSHSY, CDR2 SAAADI.

The chain couples TRBV30 to TRBJ2-7; D unresolved. Germline V gene data show CDR1 as GTSNPN and CDR2 as SVGIG (reference sequence). The CDR3 contains 13 residues. The V and J ends lost 3 bases and 2 bases respectively, with 11 bases between them. The CDR3 nucleotides are TGTGCCTGGAGCCCAGGTAACACCTACGAGCAGTACTTC. Translating gives CAWSPGNTYEQYF.

This sequence joins TRBV18 and TRBJ1-3, with D possibly being TRBD1 (6 bases). The CDR3 is 17 amino acids. V was shortened by 6 bases and J by 0 bases, with 18 bases between the two germline ends. The germline V gene encodes CDR1 KGHSH and CDR2 LQKENI. Here the CDR3 reads CASSQRTESFSGNTIYF. CDR3 bases: TGTGCCAGCTCCCAAAGGACAGAAAGTTTCTCTGGAAACACCATATATTTT.

The chain joins TRBV7-9 to TRBJ2-1; weak D call: TRBD1 (6 bases). CDR3 length: 14 amino acids. CDR1 and CDR2 (germline): SEHNR, FQNEAQ (reference sequence). With 4 bases removed from V and 0 bases from J, the gap between germline ends came to 7 bases. The CDR3 reads CASSSTGSYNEQFF. CDR3 nucleotides: TGTGCCAGCAGCTCGACAGGCTCCTACAATGAGCAGTTCTTC.

The J gene is TRBJ2-7, the V gene TRBV4-1; weak D call: TRBD1 (7 bases). This CDR3 comprises 13 residues. The V gene lost 2 bases and the J gene lost 3 bases, with 8 bases spanning the gap. Per the germline V gene, CDR1 is MGHRA and CDR2 is YSYEKL. The CDR3 protein is CASSQQGGYEQYF. DNA of the CDR3: TGCGCCAGCAGCCAACAGGGGGGCTACGAGCAGTACTTC.

The chain uses TRBV27 and TRBJ1-2, with TRBD1 identical over 9 bases. Germline loops: CDR1 MNHEY, CDR2 SMNVEV (reference sequence). V gave up 3 bases and J gave up 10 bases; unmatched junction bases: 6. The CDR3 is made up of 13 amino acids. CDR3 coding DNA: TGTGCCAGCAGTTTGACAGGGGGGCTTCCCTACACCTTC. This codes for CASSLTGGLPYTF.

The chain joins TRBV3-1 (or the pseudogene TRBV3-2) to TRBJ2-3; possibly TRBD2 for D (5 bases). This CDR3 region has 15 residues. Germline values: CDR1 LGHDT, CDR2 YNNKEL (reference sequence). Trimming stripped 1 base from V and 5 bases from J, with 13 bases between. This CDR3 is CASSQGAGGRDTQYF. CDR3 DNA: TGTGCCAGCAGCCAAGGGGCGGGCGGGCGAGATACGCAGTATTTT.